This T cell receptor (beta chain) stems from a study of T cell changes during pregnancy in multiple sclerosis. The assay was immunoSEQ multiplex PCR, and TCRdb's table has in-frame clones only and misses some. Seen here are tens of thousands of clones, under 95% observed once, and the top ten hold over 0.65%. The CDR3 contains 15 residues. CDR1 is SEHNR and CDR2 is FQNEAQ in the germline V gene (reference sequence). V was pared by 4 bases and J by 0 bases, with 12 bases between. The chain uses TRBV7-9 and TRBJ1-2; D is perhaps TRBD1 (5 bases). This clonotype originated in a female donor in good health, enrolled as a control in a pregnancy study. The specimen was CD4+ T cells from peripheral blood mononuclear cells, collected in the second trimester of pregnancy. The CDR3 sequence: CASSSTAMANYGYTF. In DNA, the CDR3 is TGTGCCAGCAGCTCGACAGCTATGGCTAACTATGGCTACACCTTC.